This T cell receptor beta chain was captured by sequencing in a study of T cells after yellow fever vaccination. About the research overall: SMART-Seq v4 Ultra Low Input handled preparation of low-cell-number fractions. Study-wide results and limits: Any FACS-sorted repertoire could hold abundant clonotypes that contaminate it from the bulk population. A small proportion of clonotypes was detected in both the CD4 and CD8 compartments. Researchers report a weaker secondary response that nonetheless peaked faster, day 5 versus 15.

This clonotype was counted ten times or more. Its antigen is currently unknown. The CDR3 contains 15 residues. Germline CDR1 and CDR2: SGHAT and FQNNGV. J lost 3 bases, V lost 5 bases, and 6 bases had no gene match. In TCRdb, the 5' RACE reads were re-called with MiXCR into one record per CDR3 protein. The sample contains 250,000 to 400,000 distinct CDR3 sequences, roughly 4.3% of which appear only once. The sequence came from a man aged 18 to 29 who received the YFV17D yellow fever vaccine. The rearrangement uses TRBV11-2 and TRBJ2-2; 7 bases align to TRBD1. The input for sequencing was PBMCs, taken 5 days after the yellow fever booster vaccination. In DNA, the CDR3 is TGTGCCAGCAGCCCCCTCGACAGGGACACCGGGGAGCTGTTTTTT. The encoded protein is CASSPLDRDTGELFF. Combining the CDR3 with reference TRBV11-2 and TRBJ2-2 gives the whole variable domain EAGVAQSPRYKIIEKRQSVAFWCNPISGHATLYWYQQILGQGPKLLIQFQNNGVVDDSQLPKDRFSAERLKGVDSTLKIQPAKLEDSAVYLCASSPLDRDTGELFFGEGSRLTVL.